A selection of T cell receptor beta chains follows, all from one sample in a study of blood T cells in healthy people across ages. TCRdb reprocessed the 5' RACE reads via MiXCR and lists one record per CDR3 protein. This table holds roughly 1.4 million distinct CDR3 sequences, approximately 60% found once. Sequencing was carried out using blood. These receptors all come from a man younger than 30 in good health. CDR3s include the opening cysteine and the closing phenylalanine or tryptophan. The D gene is left open where the match is weak. Some rows have no size entry. The others give once, few or many, or a class for an expanded clone.

clone_size	v_call	j_call	cdr3_length	d_call	cdr3_aa	cdr3_nt
-	TRBV28	TRBJ2-7	15	TRBD2	CASSPTAGVTYEQYF	TGTGCCAGCAGTCCCACGGCGGGGGTTACCTACGAGCAGTACTTC
-	TRBV18	TRBJ2-7	14	TRBD1	CASSPPTGSSEQYF	TGTGCCAGCTCACCACCGACAGGGTCTAGCGAGCAGTACTTC
-	TRBV7-9	TRBJ2-3	15	-	CASSRQRGGTDTQYF	TGTGCCAGCAGCCGTCAGCGCGGGGGCACAGATACGCAGTATTTT
-	TRBV20-1	TRBJ2-7	13	-	CSAEDGSTYEQYF	TGCAGTGCTGAGGACGGAAGCACCTACGAGCAGTACTTC
-	TRBV12-3/TRBV12-4	TRBJ2-7	13	TRBD1	CASSYGQGDEQYF	TGTGCCAGCAGCTACGGACAGGGTGACGAGCAGTACTTC
-	TRBV20-1	TRBJ2-5	11	-	CSVYRAETQYF	TGCAGTGTGTATAGGGCAGAGACCCAGTACTTC
-	TRBV4-2	TRBJ2-3	13	-	CATRSSVEDTQYF	TGTGCCACCCGCTCCTCGGTGGAAGATACGCAGTATTTT
-	TRBV4-3	TRBJ2-4	20	TRBD1	CASSQPGQGVYEEAKNIQYF	TGCGCCAGCAGCCAGCCGGGACAGGGAGTGTACGAGGAGGCCAAAAACATTCAGTACTTC
-	TRBV27	TRBJ2-1	15	TRBD1	CASRTRDREDNEQFF	TGTGCCAGCAGGACTCGGGACAGGGAGGACAATGAGCAGTTCTTC
few	TRBV6-5	TRBJ2-6	14	-	CASCPSSGANVLTF	TGTGCCAGCTGTCCAAGCTCTGGGGCCAACGTCCTGACTTTC
-	TRBV12-3/TRBV12-4	TRBJ2-6	19	TRBD2	CASSGWASGRRSGANVLTF	TGTGCCAGCAGTGGATGGGCTAGCGGGAGAAGATCTGGGGCCAACGTCCTGACTTTC
few	TRBV20-1	TRBJ2-3	12	-	CSASRSTDTQYF	TGCAGTGCTAGTCGCAGCACAGATACGCAGTATTTT
-	TRBV18	TRBJ2-4	17	TRBD2	CASSPTGGSETKNIQYF	TGTGCCAGCTCACCAACGGGGGGGAGTGAGACCAAAAACATTCAGTACTTC
-	TRBV5-1	TRBJ2-1	19	-	CASSLTLGGTVSSYNEQFF	TGCGCCAGCAGCTTGACCTTAGGGGGGACAGTCAGCTCCTACAATGAGCAGTTCTTC
-	TRBV20-1	TRBJ1-5	18	-	CSASGIGSKLNSNQPQHF	TGCAGTGCTAGTGGTATCGGCAGCAAATTAAATAGCAATCAGCCCCAGCATTTT
once	TRBV6-5	TRBJ2-1	16	-	CASSYSSGLSYNEQFF	TGTGCCAGCAGTTACTCATCTGGACTGTCCTACAATGAGCAGTTCTTC
-	TRBV27	TRBJ2-7	15	TRBD1	CASSSVAGQGYEQYF	TGTGCCAGCAGTTCGGTCGCAGGACAGGGCTACGAGCAGTACTTC
few	TRBV20-1	TRBJ2-5	12	-	CSARVPKETQYF	TGCAGTGCTAGGGTACCGAAAGAGACCCAGTACTTC
-	TRBV6-6	TRBJ2-4	16	-	CTSESDGELAKNIQYF	TGTACCAGCGAAAGTGACGGGGAACTAGCCAAAAACATTCAGTACTTC
-	TRBV20-1	TRBJ1-2	14	TRBD1	CSARDGQGYYGYTF	TGCAGTGCTAGAGACGGACAGGGGTACTATGGCTACACCTTC
few	TRBV10-3	TRBJ2-5	12	-	CAISGDGTTRYF	TGTGCCATCAGTGGGGATGGGACGACTCGGTACTTC
-	TRBV11-2	TRBJ2-7	14	TRBD2	CASRTGAGGYEQYF	TGTGCCAGCCGTACCGGGGCGGGAGGCTACGAGCAGTACTTC
few	TRBV2	TRBJ2-1	14	-	CASSDGVFGNEQFF	TGTGCCAGCAGTGATGGGGTATTCGGCAATGAGCAGTTCTTC
-	TRBV5-5	TRBJ2-3	17	-	CASSSRPRGTSTDTQYF	TGTGCCAGCAGCAGCCGCCCCAGGGGAACCAGCACAGATACGCAGTATTTT
-	TRBV10-3	TRBJ1-1	14	-	CAISGHTRGTEAFF	TGTGCCATCAGTGGGCACACGAGGGGCACTGAAGCTTTCTTT
-	TRBV27	TRBJ2-7	15	TRBD1	CASGRTGASSYEQYF	TGTGCCAGCGGTAGAACAGGGGCAAGCTCCTACGAGCAGTACTTC
-	TRBV29-1	TRBJ1-1	11	-	CSVETASEAFF	TGCAGCGTTGAGACAGCCTCTGAAGCTTTCTTT
-	TRBV12-3/TRBV12-4	TRBJ1-5	17	TRBD1	CASSPQQGARSNQPQHF	TGTGCCAGCAGTCCCCAACAGGGGGCGAGGAGCAATCAGCCCCAGCATTTT
-	TRBV7-2	TRBJ2-7	15	-	CASSVRTTSSYEQYF	TGTGCCAGCAGCGTACGGACGACGAGCTCCTACGAGCAGTACTTC
-	TRBV29-1	TRBJ2-3	15	TRBD2	CSAYGRASGLDTQYF	TGCAGCGCCTACGGTAGGGCTAGCGGATTAGATACGCAGTATTTT
-	TRBV4-1	TRBJ2-7	15	TRBD1	CASSHRTGGLYEQYF	TGCGCCAGCAGCCACCGGACAGGGGGCCTCTACGAGCAGTACTTC
once	TRBV7-6	TRBJ1-4	16	-	CASSLWYRRESEKLFF	TGTGCCAGCAGCTTATGGTACCGGCGAGAGTCCGAAAAACTGTTTTTT
-	TRBV6-1	TRBJ2-7	11	-	CASSEINEQYF	TGTGCCAGCAGTGAAATCAACGAGCAGTACTTC
-	TRBV2	TRBJ2-1	15	-	CASQGGRAEYNEQFF	TGTGCCAGCCAAGGGGGTCGAGCGGAGTACAATGAGCAGTTCTTC
few	TRBV29-1	TRBJ2-1	13	TRBD2	CSVLAGVGNEQFF	TGCAGCGTCCTAGCGGGAGTAGGCAATGAGCAGTTCTTC
-	TRBV29-1	TRBJ1-2	14	TRBD1	CSTRDRDESYGYTF	TGCAGCACCCGGGACAGGGACGAAAGCTATGGCTACACCTTC
few	TRBV7-2	TRBJ2-2	13	-	CASSLGLSGELFF	TGTGCCAGCAGCTTAGGCCTCTCCGGGGAGCTGTTTTTT
few	TRBV27	TRBJ1-2	14	-	CASRLRGGLDGYTF	TGTGCCAGCAGATTACGAGGGGGACTAGATGGCTACACCTTC